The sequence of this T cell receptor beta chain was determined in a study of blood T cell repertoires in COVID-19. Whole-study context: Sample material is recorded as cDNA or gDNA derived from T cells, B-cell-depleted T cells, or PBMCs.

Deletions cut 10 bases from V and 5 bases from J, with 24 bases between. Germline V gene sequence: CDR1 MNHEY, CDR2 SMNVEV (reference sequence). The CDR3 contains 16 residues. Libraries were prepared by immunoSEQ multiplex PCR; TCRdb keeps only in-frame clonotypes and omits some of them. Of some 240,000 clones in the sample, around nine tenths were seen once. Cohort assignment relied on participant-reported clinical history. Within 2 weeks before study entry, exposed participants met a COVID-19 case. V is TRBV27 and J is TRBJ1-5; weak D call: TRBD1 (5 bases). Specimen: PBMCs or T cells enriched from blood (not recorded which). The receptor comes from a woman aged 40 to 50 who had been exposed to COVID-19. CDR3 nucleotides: TGTGCCACCCAGTTGATGGCGGGACGGGGCGATCAGCCCCAGCATTTT. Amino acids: CATQLMAGRGDQPQHF.